This T cell receptor (beta chain) emerged from a study of shared clonotypes between healthy human individuals. Study-wide results and limits: Lower generation probabilities were found for non-shared clonotypes than for those shared by all four donors.

This clone came up once. The antigen remains unidentified. The CDR3 sequence is 15 residues long. V lost 3 bases to trimming and J lost 5 bases, with 17 bases between them. The germline V gene encodes CDR1 LNHNV and CDR2 YYDKDF (reference sequence). DNA at approximately 200 ng, roughly 27,000 T cell genomes, went into sorted-subset replicate PCRs. Libraries were prepared by immunoSEQ multiplex PCR; TCRdb keeps only in-frame clonotypes and omits some of them. The table has about 1,900,000 clones, roughly 94% seen once. In the naive CD8 group, cells lacked CD45RO and were positively selected for CCR7, so terminally differentiated effector memory CD45RA+ cells were left out.

This clonotype was sampled from a man younger than 30 in good health. Sequenced input: naive CD8+ T cells sorted from blood. The chain recombines TRBV15 with TRBJ2-7, with a possible D match to TRBD2 (6 bases). CDR3 bases: TGTGCCACCAGCAGCCTCGCAGGTCCGGGGGACGAGCAGTACTTC. This sequence encodes CATSSLAGPGDEQYF.